Listed below are T cell receptor beta chains from one sample, sequenced in a study of cytomegalovirus exposure and HLA in healthy donors. The method was immunoSEQ multiplex PCR; TCRdb's version includes in-frame clones alone and lacks a portion of them. The profile shows approximately 160,000 clones, roughly 96% of them singletons. What was sequenced was PBMCs. Source of these receptors: a young woman in good health and CMV-seronegative. Each CDR3 is given with its conserved first and last residue. The D gene is left open where the match is weak. Size is stated for part of the rows, as once, few or many counts, or as a class when the clone is expanded.

d_gene	abundance	v_gene	j_gene	CDR3aa	CDR3nt
NA	NA	TRBV5-6	TRBJ1-3	CASSWRVSGNTIYF	TGTGCCAGCAGCTGGAGGGTTTCTGGAAACACCATATATTTT
TRBD1	NA	TRBV6-1	TRBJ1-5	CASSEANSGQNFYSNQPQHF	TGTGCCAGCAGTGAAGCGAACTCGGGACAGAATTTCTATAGCAATCAGCCCCAGCATTTT
TRBD1	NA	TRBV28	TRBJ1-4	CASSMTGGLNLATNEKLFF	TGTGCCAGCAGCATGACAGGGGGCCTAAATTTAGCAACTAATGAAAAACTGTTTTTT
NA	NA	TRBV18	TRBJ2-7	CASSPRGPHYYEQYF	TGTGCCAGCTCACCCAGAGGGCCTCACTACTACGAGCAGTACTTC
NA	NA	TRBV6-5	TRBJ2-1	CASRSLGGPHNEQFF	TGTGCCAGCAGAAGCCTGGGGGGGCCCCACAATGAGCAGTTCTTC
TRBD2	NA	TRBV30	TRBJ2-2	CAWTGGARAGELFF	TGTGCCTGGACGGGAGGGGCACGGGCCGGGGAGCTGTTTTTT
TRBD1	NA	TRBV29-1	TRBJ2-1	CSVEGQGYNEQFF	TGCAGCGTTGAGGGACAGGGATACAATGAGCAGTTCTTC
TRBD1	NA	TRBV19	TRBJ2-1	CASRPGTGRYNEQFF	TGTGCCAGTAGGCCCGGGACAGGGCGATACAATGAGCAGTTCTTC
TRBD2	NA	TRBV5-5	TRBJ2-7	CASSSSGGAKEQYF	TGTGCCAGCAGCTCTAGCGGGGGGGCAAAAGAGCAGTACTTC
TRBD1	NA	TRBV11-2	TRBJ2-1	CASSPLRMVQGVYNEQFF	TGTGCCAGCAGCCCACTACGCATGGTTCAGGGGGTGTACAATGAGCAGTTCTTC
TRBD2	NA	TRBV4-3	TRBJ2-7	CASSQQLGGYEQYF	TGCGCCAGCAGCCAGCAGTTGGGGGGGTACGAGCAGTACTTC
NA	NA	TRBV4-2	TRBJ1-6	CASSPAAFSSYNSPLHF	TGTGCCAGCAGCCCCGCGGCCTTTAGCTCCTATAATTCACCCCTCCACTTT
NA	NA	TRBV4-2	TRBJ1-5	CASSQTWAGWDQPQHF	TGTGCCAGCAGCCAAACTTGGGCAGGGTGGGATCAGCCCCAGCATTTT
TRBD1	NA	TRBV10-3	TRBJ1-5	CAISESLRGLNQPQHF	TGTGCCATCAGTGAGTCGCTTAGGGGGCTAAATCAGCCCCAGCATTTT
TRBD1	NA	TRBV7-6	TRBJ2-7	CASSLSGTGGTYEQYF	TGTGCCAGCAGCCTGAGCGGGACAGGGGGTACCTACGAGCAGTACTTC
NA	NA	TRBV6-1	TRBJ1-6	CASTGHLYNSPLHF	TGTGCCAGCACAGGGCACCTTTATAATTCACCCCTCCACTTT
TRBD1	NA	TRBV7-9	TRBJ2-1	CASSLTGVGEQFF	TGTGCCAGCAGCTTGACAGGGGTCGGTGAGCAGTTCTTC
TRBD1	NA	TRBV9	TRBJ1-2	CASSVEEGAGGYTF	TGTGCCAGCAGCGTAGAGGAGGGGGCTGGCGGCTACACCTTC
NA	NA	TRBV6-1	TRBJ1-2	CASRLQNQDRGTF	TGTGCCAGCAGGCTTCAGAACCAGGACAGAGGCACCTTC
TRBD1	NA	TRBV4-1	TRBJ1-1	CASSQGQGDFLAFF	TGCGCCAGCAGCCAAGGACAGGGGGACTTTTTGGCTTTCTTT
TRBD1	NA	TRBV30	TRBJ1-2	CAWDGQVGPGYTF	TGTGCCTGGGACGGACAGGTGGGGCCGGGCTACACCTTC
TRBD1	NA	TRBV19	TRBJ2-1	CASSTPGGLYNEQFF	TGTGCCAGTAGTACGCCAGGGGGCCTATACAATGAGCAGTTCTTC
NA	NA	TRBV4-2	TRBJ2-3	CASSQEFGGSSDTQYF	TGTGCCAGCAGCCAAGAATTCGGGGGTTCTTCGGATACGCAGTATTTT
TRBD2	once	TRBV19	TRBJ2-2	CASRNTGTTSAGELFF	TGTGCCAGTAGGAACACCGGGACTACGAGCGCCGGGGAGCTGTTTTTT
TRBD1	NA	TRBV9	TRBJ1-6	CASSVGQGGSPLHF	TGTGCCAGCAGCGTAGGACAGGGGGGATCACCCCTCCACTTT
NA	NA	TRBV7-9	TRBJ1-1	CASSLVQEAPEAFF	TGTGCCAGCAGCTTAGTACAGGAAGCACCGGAAGCTTTCTTT
TRBD1	NA	TRBV19	TRBJ1-1	CASNGQGAWGTEAFF	TGTGCCAGTAACGGACAGGGGGCTTGGGGCACTGAAGCTTTCTTT
NA	NA	TRBV19	TRBJ2-3	CASSIDRKTDTQYF	TGTGCCAGTAGTATAGACAGGAAAACAGATACGCAGTATTTT
TRBD1	NA	TRBV5-1	TRBJ2-3	CASRTGVDTQYF	TGCGCCAGCAGAACAGGGGTAGATACGCAGTATTTT
NA	NA	TRBV30	TRBJ1-3	CACPAGGGLGNTIYF	TGTGCCTGCCCCGCTGGCGGGGGGCTAGGAAACACCATATATTTT
NA	NA	TRBV19	TRBJ2-1	CAIAPGHDSYNEQFF	TGTGCCATAGCACCGGGACACGACTCCTACAATGAGCAGTTCTTC
TRBD1	NA	TRBV5-4	TRBJ1-2	CASSFRTGSGYGYTF	TGTGCCAGCAGCTTCCGGACAGGGTCGGGCTATGGCTACACCTTC
TRBD2	NA	TRBV5-1	TRBJ2-5	CASSIPIAGQNQETQYF	TGCGCCAGCAGCATCCCGATAGCGGGACAAAACCAAGAGACCCAGTACTTC
NA	NA	TRBV6-5	TRBJ1-2	CASSYVRGDGYTF	TGTGCCAGCAGTTACGTCCGCGGGGATGGCTACACCTTC
NA	NA	TRBV5-6	TRBJ1-4	CASTPIQGKKLFF	TGTGCCAGCACCCCGATCCAGGGTAAAAAACTGTTTTTT
TRBD2	NA	TRBV9	TRBJ2-5	CASSPRGGPETQYF	TGTGCCAGCAGCCCGCGGGGGGGTCCAGAGACCCAGTACTTC
TRBD1	NA	TRBV5-1	TRBJ1-2	CASSLTQGAHGYTF	TGCGCCAGCAGCTTGACTCAGGGGGCGCATGGCTACACCTTC
NA	NA	TRBV6-1	TRBJ2-3	CASSAGELAQYF	TGTGCCAGCAGTGCGGGGGAATTAGCGCAGTATTTT
TRBD2	NA	TRBV7-3	TRBJ2-3	CASSLIPGPETSGVDTQYF	TGTGCCAGCAGCTTAATCCCCGGTCCGGAGACTAGCGGGGTCGATACGCAGTATTTT
NA	NA	TRBV7-2	TRBJ2-4	CASSTRLILAKNIQYF	TGTGCCAGCAGCACGAGACTGATACTAGCCAAAAACATTCAGTACTTC
TRBD1	once	TRBV7-2	TRBJ1-6	CASSETGQGNSPLHF	TGTGCCAGCAGCGAGACCGGACAGGGAAATTCACCCCTCCACTTT
NA	NA	TRBV9	TRBJ1-4	CASSVLPEPNEKLFF	TGTGCCAGCAGCGTTTTACCAGAACCAAATGAAAAACTGTTTTTT
NA	NA	TRBV5-1	TRBJ2-7	CASSPRGDTSYEQYF	TGCGCCAGCAGCCCCCGTGGGGACACTTCCTACGAGCAGTACTTC
NA	NA	TRBV4-1	TRBJ1-1	CASSHPGPNTEAFF	TGCGCCAGCAGCCATCCAGGCCCGAACACTGAAGCTTTCTTT
TRBD1	NA	TRBV2	TRBJ2-7	CASNKGQGDDEQYF	TGTGCCAGCAATAAGGGACAGGGGGACGACGAGCAGTACTTC
TRBD1	NA	TRBV7-2	TRBJ2-3	CASSSGQGAKDTQYF	TGTGCCAGCAGCTCGGGACAGGGGGCGAAAGATACGCAGTATTTT
NA	NA	TRBV7-9	TRBJ2-7	CASSFGQNYEQYF	TGTGCCAGCAGCTTCGGACAGAACTACGAGCAGTACTTC
NA	NA	TRBV7-2	TRBJ1-5	CASSLGSQPQHF	TGTGCCAGCAGCTTAGGCAGTCAGCCCCAGCATTTT
TRBD1	NA	TRBV4-3	TRBJ1-4	CASSQAGQGSWTNEKLFF	TGCGCCAGCAGCCAAGCCGGACAGGGTAGCTGGACTAATGAAAAACTGTTTTTT
NA	NA	TRBV5-1	TRBJ1-2	CASSPSIGVGGYTF	TGCGCCAGCAGCCCCTCGATTGGAGTTGGTGGCTACACCTTC
TRBD2	NA	TRBV5-1	TRBJ2-3	CASSGTSGGNTQYF	TGCGCCAGCAGCGGGACTAGCGGGGGCAATACGCAGTATTTT